The 32 T cell receptor beta chains reported below all come from one sample, sequenced in a study of T cells after yellow fever vaccination. TCRdb processed the 5' RACE reads anew with MiXCR; each CDR3 protein has one entry. Here the sample spans approximately 93,000 distinct CDR3 sequences, around 5.8% being singletons. Sample: CD8+ T cells sorted from PBMCs, taken 10 days after the yellow fever booster vaccination. These receptors all come from a man between 18 and 35 years old who received the YFV17D yellow fever vaccine.

This clonotype ranks as large. V and J are TRBV5-1 and TRBJ2-2; D call uncertain. Germline CDR1 reads SGHRS; CDR2 reads YFSETQ. This CDR3 contains 14 residues. V shed 4 bases and J shed 1 base, with 8 bases lying between them. CDR3 protein: CASSPGMNTGELFF. CDR3 DNA sequence: TGCGCCAGCAGCCCAGGAATGAACACCGGGGAGCTGTTTTTT.

This clonotype was recorded a few times. This chain links TRBV7-9 with TRBJ2-5; TRBD2 agrees at 9 bases. This CDR3 is 14 amino acids long. In germline, CDR1 is SEHNR, CDR2 FQNEAQ (reference sequence). The CDR3 loop is CATRGGSFRETQYF. CDR3 DNA: TGTGCAACGCGGGGGGGCAGCTTTCGAGAGACCCAGTACTTC.

This clonotype was seen only a few times. The V and J genes are TRBV4-2 and TRBJ1-4; TRBD1 agrees at 9 bases. V gave up 0 bases and J gave up 5 bases; unmatched junction bases: 4. The CDR3 extends over 16 amino acids. CDR1 and CDR2 (germline): LGHNA, YNFKEQ. CDR3 loop: CASSQDYGTGNEKLFF. The CDR3 DNA follows: TGTGCCAGCAGCCAAGATTATGGGACAGGGAATGAAAAACTGTTTTTT.

Only a few counts were recorded for this clonotype. V is TRBV4-1 and J is TRBJ1-2; perhaps TRBD1 as D (6 bases). The CDR3 is made up of 17 amino acids. V was clipped by 0 bases and J by 2 bases, with 16 bases between them. The germline V gene has CDR1 MGHRA and CDR2 YSYEKL. This chain's CDR3 is CASSQERRDILNYGYTF. CDR3 coding DNA: TGCGCCAGCAGCCAAGAGAGGCGGGACATCTTGAACTATGGCTACACCTTC.

V is TRBV4-1 and J is TRBJ1-2, with 7 bases fitting TRBD1. V was clipped by 0 bases and J by 4 bases; unmatched bases: 5. Germline V gene data show CDR1 as MGHRA and CDR2 as YSYEKL. The CDR3 runs 15 residues. The CDR3 sequence: CASSQDRGTPYGYTF. The CDR3, as DNA: TGCGCCAGCAGCCAAGACAGGGGGACCCCCTATGGCTACACCTTC.

This chain links TRBV5-6 with TRBJ2-3; D could derive from TRBD1 or TRBD2 (5 bases each). Germline loops: CDR1 SGHDT, CDR2 YYEEEE. This CDR3 region has 15 residues. V was cut by 3 bases and J by 2 bases, with 13 bases left in between. CDR3 nucleotide sequence: TGTGCCAGCAGCTCCACCTGGGACCACACAGATACGCAGTATTTT. The encoded protein is CASSSTWDHTDTQYF.

This clonotype was picked up a small number of times. The chain couples TRBV27 to TRBJ1-6; unclear D gene. V was cut by 9 bases and J by 10 bases, with 7 bases left in between. The germline V gene encodes CDR1 MNHEY and CDR2 SMNVEV (reference sequence). The CDR3 length is 10 residues. The CDR3 nucleotides read TGTGCCAGTGGAAGCTCACCCCTCCACTTT. It yields the protein CASGSSPLHF.

This chain connects TRBV12-3 or TRBV12-4 to TRBJ2-3; D not certain. The CDR3 spans 12 residues. V lost 3 bases, J lost 6 bases, and 7 bases lay in between. The CDR3 DNA is TGTGCCAGCAGTTTGAGCTGGGATACGCAGTATTTT. This encodes CASSLSWDTQYF.

This clonotype showed up many times. The chain recombines TRBV18 with TRBJ2-7; D not resolved. Germline-derived CDR1 and CDR2 are KGHSH and LQKENI. The CDR3 consists of 11 residues. Trimming removed 5 bases at V and 4 bases at J, with 6 bases between. The CDR3 spells CASSSDYEQYF. The DNA for the CDR3 is TGTGCCAGCTCATCTGATTACGAGCAGTACTTC.

The V and J genes are TRBV6-2 or TRBV6-3 and TRBJ2-7; D ambiguous. This CDR3 is built from 13 residues. Germline CDR1 reads MNHEY; CDR2 reads SVGEGT. Trimming took off 7 bases at V and 4 bases at J, with 14 bases between the two ends. In DNA form, the CDR3 reads TGTGCCAGCAACTCGGGTATGTGGTACGAGCAGTACTTC. Amino acid sequence: CASNSGMWYEQYF.

The chain employs TRBV19 and TRBJ2-7; the match to TRBD1 covers 9 bases. Germline trimming cut 5 bases from V and 6 bases from J; bases unmatched to any gene: 11. The CDR3 extends over 15 amino acids. Germline V gene sequence: CDR1 LNHDA, CDR2 SQIVND (reference sequence). CDR3 protein: CASSSPGQGTPEQYF. The DNA for the CDR3 is TGTGCCAGTAGTTCTCCGGGACAGGGAACTCCCGAGCAGTACTTC.

This rearrangement joins TRBV6-2 or TRBV6-3 to TRBJ2-1; D uncertain. The V gene's germline CDR1 is MNHEY and CDR2 SVGEGT. The CDR3 runs 14 residues. V was cut by 6 bases and J by 1 base, with 10 bases left in between. CDR3 amino acids: CASSAGRSYNEQFF. The DNA for the CDR3 is TGTGCCAGCAGCGCAGGACGTTCCTACAATGAGCAGTTCTTC.

The sample holds many counts of this clonotype. The chain employs TRBV15 and TRBJ2-1; weak D call: TRBD2 (5 bases). The CDR3 is 15 amino acids. Germline-derived CDR1 and CDR2 are LNHNV and YYDKDF (reference sequence). Trimming cost V 6 bases and J 0 bases, with 12 bases left between them. The CDR3 nucleotides are TGTGCCACCAGACCTAGCACTAGCTCCTACAATGAGCAGTTCTTC. It yields the protein CATRPSTSSYNEQFF.

The chain has TRBV12-3 or TRBV12-4 and TRBJ2-6; D possibly corresponds to TRBD2 (6 bases). V was shortened by 8 bases and J by 2 bases, with 10 bases between the two germline ends. This CDR3 contains 14 residues. The CDR3 loop is CASEPGAGANVLTF. The CDR3 DNA reads TGTGCCAGCGAGCCGGGAGCTGGGGCCAACGTCCTGACTTTC.

There are a few counts of this clonotype. This chain uses TRBV2 with TRBJ1-1, with 7 bases matching TRBD1. Per germline, CDR1 SNHLY and CDR2 FYNNEI. V gave up 3 bases and J gave up 0 bases; unmatched junction bases: 7. CDR3 length: 16 residues. CDR3 region: CASSDLTGRMNTEAFF. CDR3 nucleotides: TGTGCCAGCAGTGACCTGACAGGGCGGATGAACACTGAAGCTTTCTTT.

The rearrangement links TRBV15 to TRBJ2-3, with D tentatively TRBD1 (7 bases). Germline CDR1 LNHNV, CDR2 YYDKDF (reference sequence). The CDR3 is made up of 15 amino acids. CDR3 sequence: CATELRGASTDTQYF. CDR3 bases: TGTGCTACGGAGCTCAGGGGGGCGAGCACAGATACGCAGTATTTT.

This clonotype was observed a few times. The gene calls are TRBV6-2 or TRBV6-3 and TRBJ2-7; 8 positions match TRBD1. V lost 8 bases, J lost 3 bases, and 12 bases stayed unmatched. Germline CDR1 reads MNHEY; CDR2 reads SVGEGT. This CDR3 is built from 15 residues. CDR3 region: CASRRARTGHYEQYF. Here the CDR3 DNA reads TGTGCCAGCCGAAGGGCCAGGACAGGGCACTACGAGCAGTACTTC.

This clonotype appeared a few times. The chain couples TRBV19 to TRBJ2-7; a weak D match, TRBD2 (5 bases). The CDR3 runs 14 residues. Germline loops: CDR1 LNHDA, CDR2 SQIVND (reference sequence). Trimming cost V 3 bases and J 4 bases, with 13 bases left between them. In nucleotides, the CDR3 is TGTGCCAGTAGTATTTCCTCACCGGGGTACGAGCAGTACTTC. This sequence encodes CASSISSPGYEQYF.

The table lists this clonotype with many counts. The chain joins TRBV14 to TRBJ2-3; perhaps D is TRBD1 or TRBD2 (6 bases each). This CDR3 spans 13 amino acids. The germline V gene has CDR1 SGHDN and CDR2 FVKESK. The V gene lost 6 bases and the J gene lost 7 bases, with 14 bases spanning the gap. CDR3 residues: CASRGGTSHTQYF. DNA of the CDR3: TGTGCCAGCAGGGGCGGGACATCTCATACGCAGTATTTT. The variable domain in full, completed from reference TRBV14 and TRBJ2-3, reads EAGVTQFPSHSVIEKGQTVTLRCDPISGHDNLYWYRRVMGKEIKFLLHFVKESKQDESGMPNNRFLAERTGGTYSTLKVQPAELEDSGVYFCASRGGTSHTQYFGPGTRLTVL.

The V and J genes are TRBV3-1 and TRBJ1-1; 7 bases align to TRBD1. V lost 5 bases to trimming and J lost 5 bases; unmatched junction nucleotides: 8. The length of the CDR3 is 14 residues. Germline V CDR1 and CDR2: LGHDT, YNNKEL (reference sequence). CDR3 coding DNA: TGTGCCAGCAGCTACGAGACAGGGACGACTGAAGCTTTCTTT. Its translation is CASSYETGTTEAFF. Drawing the rest from reference TRBV3-1 and TRBJ1-1, the complete variable domain is DTAVSQTPKYLVTQMGNDKSIKCEQNLGHDTMYWYKQDSKKFLKIMFSYNNKELIINETVPNRFSPKSPDKAHLNLHINSLELGDSAVYFCASSYETGTTEAFFGQGTRLTVV.

This chain connects TRBV6-2 or TRBV6-3 to TRBJ1-6; D may be TRBD1 (5 bases). The V end was cut by 11 bases, the J end by 5 bases, with 16 bases between. CDR1 is MNHEY and CDR2 is SVGEGT in the germline V gene. CDR3 size: 14 residues. Here the CDR3 reads CAGHGTADNSPLHF. CDR3 nucleotide sequence: TGTGCCGGCCACGGGACGGCTGATAATTCACCCCTCCACTTT.

The CDR3 reads CASRSSYEQYV. The CDR3 DNA is TGTGCCAGCAGGTCCTCCTACGAGCAGTACGTC. The chain is built from TRBV4-2 and TRBJ2-7; D uncertain. Germline V CDR1 and CDR2: LGHNA, YNFKEQ. The length of the CDR3 is 11 residues. The ends were cut back, 6 bases at V and 0 bases at J, with 3 bases in the middle.

J is TRBJ2-1 and V is TRBV7-6; 8 nucleotides agree with TRBD2. V was pared by 4 bases and J by 9 bases, with 11 bases of the junction left unmatched. The CDR3 is made up of 15 amino acids. CDR1 and CDR2 (germline): SGHVS, FNYEAQ. CDR3 DNA sequence: TGTGCCAGCAGCTCCCCGGGAGGGGGGTGGGGTGAGCAGTTCTTC. It is translated as CASSSPGGGWGEQFF.

The V gene is TRBV12-3 or TRBV12-4, the J gene TRBJ2-1; TRBD1 aligns across 8 bases. The CDR3 has 13 residues. J was trimmed by 5 bases and V by 7 bases; bases with no gene match: 4. The CDR3 is CASTPDRDNEQFF. CDR3 DNA: TGTGCCAGCACACCGGACAGGGACAATGAGCAGTTCTTC.

The table lists this clonotype with a few counts. The chain uses TRBV20-1 and TRBJ2-1; 11 bases line up with TRBD2. CDR1 DFQATT and CDR2 SNEGSKA come from the germline V gene (reference sequence). This CDR3 is 15 amino acids long. With 5 bases clipped from V and 2 bases from J, the junction kept 5 bases outside the gene matches. Here the CDR3 DNA reads TGCAGTGCTGCTCCTAGCGGGGGGACCTACAATGAGCAGTTCTTC. It codes for CSAAPSGGTYNEQFF.

The sample holds a few counts of this clonotype. This chain uses TRBV5-4 with TRBJ2-5; D is uncertain. This CDR3 comprises 16 residues. Germline V lookup: CDR1 SGHNT, CDR2 YYREEE (reference sequence). Trimming left V 0 bases short and J 4 bases short, with 16 bases between. The CDR3 sequence: CASSLVPPGRGETQYF. The CDR3 DNA reads as TGTGCCAGCAGCTTGGTCCCGCCGGGCCGAGGAGAGACCCAGTACTTC. Supplemented by reference TRBV5-4 and TRBJ2-5, the full variable domain reads ETGVTQSPTHLIKTRGQQVTLRCSSQSGHNTVSWYQQALGQGPQFIFQYYREEENGRGNFPPRFSGLQFPNYSSELNVNALELDDSALYLCASSLVPPGRGETQYFGPGTRLLVL.

The chain couples TRBV20-1 to TRBJ2-7; the D gene is possibly TRBD1 (9 bases). Per germline, CDR1 DFQATT and CDR2 SNEGSKA (reference sequence). The CDR3 is made up of 18 amino acids. Trimming pared 4 bases from V and 2 bases from J, leaving 27 bases between. In DNA, the CDR3 is TGCAGTGCTATCTACAGGGGGCCCTATGGACTAGCCCCCTACGAGCAGTACGTC. Translating gives CSAIYRGPYGLAPYEQYV.

This clonotype occurred many times. The chain couples TRBV20-1 to TRBJ2-7; 7 nucleotides match TRBD1. This CDR3 has 13 residues. After removal of 6 bases from V and 2 bases from J, the junction contained 7 bases not matched to a gene. Germline lookup yields CDR1 DFQATT and CDR2 SNEGSKA (reference sequence). The CDR3 here is CSARQGGTYEQYF. The CDR3 DNA sequence: TGCAGTGCCCGACAGGGTGGGACCTACGAGCAGTACTTC.

This clonotype was detected many times. Here the CDR3 reads CASIRTGGLADTQYF. CDR3 nucleotides: TGTGCCAGCATCCGCACCGGGGGGTTGGCAGATACGCAGTATTTT. The V and J genes are TRBV12-3 or TRBV12-4 and TRBJ2-3; TRBD2 matches at 7 bases. V lost 7 bases, J lost 4 bases, and 11 bases stayed unmatched. The CDR3 is 15 amino acids.

This clonotype appeared a few times. The chain has TRBV4-2 and TRBJ2-7; 7 positions agree with TRBD2. Trimming cost V 0 bases and J 2 bases; bases outside gene matches: 4. This CDR3 region has 15 residues. Germline V gene data show CDR1 as LGHNA and CDR2 as YNFKEQ. CDR3 residues: CASSQDVRGAYEQYV. The CDR3 DNA follows: TGTGCCAGCAGCCAAGATGTTCGGGGGGCCTACGAGCAGTACGTC.

V gene TRBV29-1 combines with J gene TRBJ1-4; D may be TRBD1 (6 bases). The CDR3 spans 14 residues. Trimming took 4 bases from V and 7 from J, leaving 16 bases between them. Germline V CDR1 and CDR2: SQVTM, ANQGSEA. CDR3 sequence reads: CSVGYDRLSEKLFF. The CDR3 DNA follows: TGCAGCGTTGGATATGACAGGTTGAGTGAAAAACTGTTTTTT.

This clonotype occurred a few times. V and J are TRBV9 and TRBJ2-3, with D perhaps given as TRBD1 or TRBD2 (5 bases each). This CDR3 has 15 amino acids. The germline gives CDR1 SGDLS, CDR2 YYNGEE. The V end was cut by 4 bases, the J end by 3 bases, with 15 bases between. CDR3: CASSTLGRRTDTQYF. The CDR3 region has the DNA TGTGCCAGCAGCACCTTGGGACGCCGGACAGATACGCAGTATTTT.